This T cell receptor beta chain was obtained from a study of blood T cell repertoires in COVID-19 (dated by TCRdb to 2020 to 2022). About the full investigation: The collaborator samples originated in the United States, Italy and Spain and spanned the acute and convalescent phases of COVID-19. The prospective study material was composed of cDNA or gDNA derived from T cells, B-cell-depleted T cells, or PBMCs. Deeply sampled blood TCRbeta repertoires from subjects exposed to, actively infected with, or recovered from COVID-19 were included in the dataset. The repertoires were released in a freely available public database intended as a resource for research on the immune response to SARS-CoV-2. Samples were obtained from the ongoing ImmuneRACE study (first 160 participants) and from 1,000 to 1,500 subjects provided by 6 global collaborators. A de-identified subject ID, COVID-19 status, age in years and sex were almost always included in the sample metadata. HLA class I and class II types, where available, came from metadata supplied by the sample provider rather than from assay-based typing. On the study overall, not on this receptor specifically: Clinical and demographic metadata were provided uncurated, with the amount varying by source and participant.

TCRbeta CDR3 regions were amplified from genomic DNA by means of the immunoSEQ Assay, a bias-controlled multiplex PCR. As for how the authors treated the data: The number of nucleated cells in each sample was estimated from the amplification of reference gene primers within the assay. To quantify the absolute abundance of each unique TCRbeta CDR3 rearrangement, sequence reads were collapsed and filtered. For each sample, productive Simpson clonality was calculated as the square root of Simpson's diversity index across productive rearrangements. TCRdb obtained this table from immuneACCESS and retained in-frame rearrangements with V and J assigned. These tables miss some clones; where compared with another copy, unresolved V genes account for less than half of the shortfall, and the remainder is unexplained. For V, J and clone size, that table is used; D and trimming come from the DNA. For this sample there are about 300,000 clones; 87% appear just once. The ten top clones hold 4.5% to 7% of the sample.

Participants in the prospective study were aged roughly 18 to 95 years, lived in 24 United States geographic areas, and enrolled through a virtual design. To assign participants to cohorts, the prospective study relied on clinical history that participants themselves reported in a screening survey and a study questionnaire. Recovered participants in ImmuneRACE Cohort 3 were defined by two consecutive negative NP/OP PCR tests, clearance by a healthcare professional, or resolution of symptoms. Each participant in the prospective study had whole blood, serum and a nasopharyngeal or oropharyngeal swab collected by mobile phlebotomists. Over a roughly 2-month period, participants in the prospective study had the option of providing additional blood draws and questionnaires. Prospective study blood samples were shipped either frozen or at room temperature before DNA extraction. Measured from the cysteine to the phenylalanine, the CDR3 is 16 residues long. Of the read, only the CDR3 DNA is kept; its 48 bases are in frame from base 1. For CDR1 and CDR2, the germline V gene lists SGDLS and YYNGEE. V lost 4 bases and J lost 0 bases, and the count of bases not matched to a germline gene is 6.

A note on this clone: The antigen it recognizes is unknown. Within one base of it there is no much larger clone, and no base qualities were kept.

This chain is built from TRBV9 and TRBJ2-2; 7 bases in the junction line up with TRBD2. This TCR was sampled from a woman in her thirties who had recovered from COVID-19. The sample consisted of PBMCs or T cells enriched from blood (not recorded which). DNA sequence: TGTGCCAGCAGCCAGACCCGGGGGGCGAACACCGGGGAGCTGTTTTTT. It codes for CASSQTRGANTGELFF. The reference TRBV9 and TRBJ2-2 proteins fill in what lies around the CDR3, so the full variable domain reads DSGVTQTPKHLITATGQRVTLRCSPRSGDLSVYWYQQSLDQGLQFLIQYYNGEERAKGNILERFSAQQFPDLHSELNLSSLELGDSALYFCASSQTRGANTGELFFGEGSRLTVL.